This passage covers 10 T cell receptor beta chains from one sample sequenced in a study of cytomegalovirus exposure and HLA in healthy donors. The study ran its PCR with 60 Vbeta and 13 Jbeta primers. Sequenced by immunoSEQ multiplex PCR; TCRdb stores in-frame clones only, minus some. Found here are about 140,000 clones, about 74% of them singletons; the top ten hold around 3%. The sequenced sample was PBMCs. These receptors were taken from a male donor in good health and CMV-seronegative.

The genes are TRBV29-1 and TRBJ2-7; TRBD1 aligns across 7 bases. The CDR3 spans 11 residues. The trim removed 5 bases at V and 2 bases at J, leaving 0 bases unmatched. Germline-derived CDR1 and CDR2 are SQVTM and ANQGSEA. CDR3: CSVTGAYEQYF. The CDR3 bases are TGCAGCGTTACAGGGGCCTACGAGCAGTACTTC.

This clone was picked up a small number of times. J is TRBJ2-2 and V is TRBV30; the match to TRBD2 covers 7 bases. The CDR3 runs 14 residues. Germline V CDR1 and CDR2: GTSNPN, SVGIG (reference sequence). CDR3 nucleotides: TGTGCTTCGAGGGAGCGGGGACCGACCGGGGAGCTGTTTTTT. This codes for CASRERGPTGELFF.

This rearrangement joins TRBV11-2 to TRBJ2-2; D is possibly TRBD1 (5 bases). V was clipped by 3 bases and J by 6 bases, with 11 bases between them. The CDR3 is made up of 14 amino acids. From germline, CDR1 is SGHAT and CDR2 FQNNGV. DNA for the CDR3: TGTGCCAGCAGCTTTAAGGGGTTTGCCGGGGAGCTGTTTTTT. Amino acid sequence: CASSFKGFAGELFF.

In nucleotides, the CDR3 is TGTGCCAGCAGCCAAGGCCAACTAGCGGGAAACTCACCCTACAATGAGCAGTTCTTC. Its protein is CASSQGQLAGNSPYNEQFF. The rearrangement joins TRBV14 to TRBJ2-1; 10 positions match TRBD2. V shed 1 base, J shed 2 bases, and the junction held 11 bases outside the gene matches. CDR3 length: 19 amino acids. Germline CDR1 SGHDN, CDR2 FVKESK.

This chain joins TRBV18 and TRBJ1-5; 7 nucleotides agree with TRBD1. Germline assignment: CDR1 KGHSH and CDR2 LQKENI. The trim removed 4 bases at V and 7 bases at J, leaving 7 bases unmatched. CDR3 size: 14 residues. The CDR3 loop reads CASSRSRGEQPQHF. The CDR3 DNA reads TGTGCCAGCTCACGAAGCAGGGGGGAACAGCCCCAGCATTTT. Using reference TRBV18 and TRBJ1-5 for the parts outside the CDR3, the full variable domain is NAGVMQNPRHLVRRRGQEARLRCSPMKGHSHVYWYRQLPEEGLKFMVYLQKENIIDESGMPKERFSAEFPKEGPSILRIQQVVRGDSAAYFCASSRSRGEQPQHFGDGTRLSIL.

CDR3 DNA sequence: TGTGCCAGCAGCAAAGAGGACAGGAGCCAGTTCTTC. Its translation is CASSKEDRSQFF. The chain has TRBV21-1 and TRBJ2-1; the table's D gene call, TRBD1, was not cross checked with the DNA. TRBV21-1 is classified as a pseudogene. The CDR3 sequence is 12 residues long.

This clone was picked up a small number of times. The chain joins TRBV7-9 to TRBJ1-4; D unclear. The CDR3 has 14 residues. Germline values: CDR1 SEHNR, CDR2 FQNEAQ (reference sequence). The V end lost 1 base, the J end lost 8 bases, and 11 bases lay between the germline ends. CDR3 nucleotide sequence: TGTGCCAGCAGCTTAGACGGGGTTGGGGAAAAACTGTTTTTT. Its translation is CASSLDGVGEKLFF.

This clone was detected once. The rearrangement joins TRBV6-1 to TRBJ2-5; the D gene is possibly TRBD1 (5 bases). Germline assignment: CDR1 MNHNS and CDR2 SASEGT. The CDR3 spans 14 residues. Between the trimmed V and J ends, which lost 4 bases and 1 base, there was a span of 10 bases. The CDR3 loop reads CASSVGPIQETQYF. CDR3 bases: TGTGCCAGCAGTGTGGGGCCGATCCAAGAGACCCAGTACTTC.

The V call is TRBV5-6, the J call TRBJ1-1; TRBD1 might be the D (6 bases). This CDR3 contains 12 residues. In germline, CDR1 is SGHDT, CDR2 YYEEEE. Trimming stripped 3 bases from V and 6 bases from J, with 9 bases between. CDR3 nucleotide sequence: TGTGCCAGCAGCTACAGGGTCCCTGAAGCTTTCTTT. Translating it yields CASSYRVPEAFF. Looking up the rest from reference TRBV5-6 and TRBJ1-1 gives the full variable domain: DAGVTQSPTHLIKTRGQQVTLRCSPKSGHDTVSWYQQALGQGPQFIFQYYEEEERQRGNFPDRFSGHQFPNYSSELNVNALLLGDSALYLCASSYRVPEAFFGQGTRLTVV.

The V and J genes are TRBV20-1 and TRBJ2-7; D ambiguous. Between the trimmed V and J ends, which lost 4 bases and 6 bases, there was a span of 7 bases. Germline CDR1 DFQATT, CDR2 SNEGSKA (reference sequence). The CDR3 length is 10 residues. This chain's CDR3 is CSATDSEQYF. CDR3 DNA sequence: TGCAGTGCTACCGACTCCGAGCAGTACTTC.